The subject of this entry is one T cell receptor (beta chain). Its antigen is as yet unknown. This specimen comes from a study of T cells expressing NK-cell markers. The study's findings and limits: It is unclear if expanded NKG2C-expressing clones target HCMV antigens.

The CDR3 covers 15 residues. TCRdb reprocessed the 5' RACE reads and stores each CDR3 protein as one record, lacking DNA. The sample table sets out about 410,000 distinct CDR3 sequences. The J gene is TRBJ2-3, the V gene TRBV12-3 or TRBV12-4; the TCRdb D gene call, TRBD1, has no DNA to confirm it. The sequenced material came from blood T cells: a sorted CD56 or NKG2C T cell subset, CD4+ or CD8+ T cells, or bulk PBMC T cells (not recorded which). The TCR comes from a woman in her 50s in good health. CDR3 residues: CASNPRRRNTDTQYF.